This section outlines one T cell receptor beta chain sequence together with its context. The antigen is not known. Use of 60 Vbeta and 13 Jbeta primers characterized the PCR. The data were produced by immunoSEQ multiplex PCR, yet TCRdb's version contains in-frame clones alone and is incomplete. This sample has about 140,000 clones, with about 66% found just once. The sample comes from a study of cytomegalovirus exposure and HLA in healthy donors. Sampled while nominally healthy, donors likely had unrecorded immune exposures. Findings and caveats of the study: More clonal expansion characterized HLA-associated TCR beta chains than equally common others in a later analysis. An observed cluster of highly shared sequence variants was recorded as a likely sequencing artifact. Later on, an analysis found that several of the most significant clusters appeared to be linked to common viral pathogens, which included parvovirus B19.

The germline gives CDR1 DFQATT, CDR2 SNEGSKA (reference sequence). The CDR3 is 11 residues long. Source material: PBMCs. This clonotype originated in a human donor in good health. The chain is built from TRBV20-1 and TRBJ2-3; D call uncertain. This CDR3 reads CSPLEADTQYF. CDR3 in DNA: TGCAGCCCCCTAGAGGCAGATACGCAGTATTTT.